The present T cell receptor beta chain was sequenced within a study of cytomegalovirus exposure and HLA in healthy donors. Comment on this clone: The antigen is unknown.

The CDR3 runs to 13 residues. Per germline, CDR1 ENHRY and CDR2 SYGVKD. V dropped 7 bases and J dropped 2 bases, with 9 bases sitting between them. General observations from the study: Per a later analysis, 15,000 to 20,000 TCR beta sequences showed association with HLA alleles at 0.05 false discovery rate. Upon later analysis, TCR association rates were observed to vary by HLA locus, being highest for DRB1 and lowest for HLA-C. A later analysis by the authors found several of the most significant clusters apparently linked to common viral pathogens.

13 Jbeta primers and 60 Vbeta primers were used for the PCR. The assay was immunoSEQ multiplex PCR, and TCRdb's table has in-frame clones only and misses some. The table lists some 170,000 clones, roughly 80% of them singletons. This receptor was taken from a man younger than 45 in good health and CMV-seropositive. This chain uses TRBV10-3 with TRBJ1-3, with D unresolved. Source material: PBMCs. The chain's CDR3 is CAIITETGNTIYF. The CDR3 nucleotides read TGTGCCATCATCACAGAAACTGGAAACACCATATATTTT.